This T cell receptor beta chain came from a study of CD8+CD57+ T cells in acquired aplastic anemia. Findings and limits, study-wide: Between patients and controls, CD8+ Simpson's diversity did not vary significantly.

On this clonotype: Its target is unknown.

CDR1 is ENHRY and CDR2 is SYGVKD in the germline V gene. The CDR3 consists of 12 residues. V lost 7 bases and J 6 bases, leaving 12 bases between the germline ends. TCR beta VDJ and CDR3 were profiled, and genomic DNA was the template. TCRdb re-called the reads through MiXCR, storing one row per CDR3 protein. Among under 350,000 distinct CDR3 sequences, about 50% were seen once, and the ten largest hold approximately 1.3%. The patients chosen for sequencing had shown expansion of CD8+CD57+ cells (detected by flow cytometry). The V call is TRBV10-3, the J call TRBJ1-2; D gene unclear. Material for sequencing was sorted CD4+, CD8+, or CD8+CD57+ T cells (not recorded which) from PBMCs. The source is a human donor with aplastic anemia. The CDR3 sequence is CAIMSLGNGYTF. CDR3 DNA: TGTGCCATCATGTCGTTGGGAAATGGCTACACCTTC.